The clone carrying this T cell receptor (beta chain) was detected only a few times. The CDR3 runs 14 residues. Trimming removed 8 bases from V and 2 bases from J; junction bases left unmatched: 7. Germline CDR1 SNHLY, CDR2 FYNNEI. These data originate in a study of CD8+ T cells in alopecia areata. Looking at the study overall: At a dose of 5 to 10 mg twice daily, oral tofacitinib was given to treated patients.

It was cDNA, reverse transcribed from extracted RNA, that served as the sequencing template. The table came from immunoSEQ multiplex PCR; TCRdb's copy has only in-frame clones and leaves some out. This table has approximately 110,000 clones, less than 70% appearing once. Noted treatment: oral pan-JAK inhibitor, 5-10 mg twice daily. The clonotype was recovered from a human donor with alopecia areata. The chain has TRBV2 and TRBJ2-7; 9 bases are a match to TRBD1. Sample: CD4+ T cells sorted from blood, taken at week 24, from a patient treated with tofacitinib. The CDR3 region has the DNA TGTGCCAGCTCCGGGACAGGGTCTACCTACGAGCAGTACTTC. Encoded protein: CASSGTGSTYEQYF.